Listed below are T cell receptor beta chains from one sample, sequenced in a study of human T cells and chemical hapten exposure. TCRdb used MiXCR to reprocess the RACE reads, holding one entry per CDR3 protein. The sample has about 120,000 distinct CDR3 sequences, roughly 15% seen once. The sequences come from whole blood, collected in connection with sensitization to the hapten diphenylcyclopropenone (DPC). The receptors stem from a man in his late teens or twenties with alopecia areata. Some clones in this sample may be carry-over from other donors' samples. Both conserved end residues are part of each CDR3. The D gene is left open where the match is weak. Rows give clone size only sometimes, using once, few, many, or a class for an expanded clone.

j_gene | abundance | d_gene | v_gene | CDR3nt | CDR3aa
TRBJ2-5 | NA | NA | TRBV28 | TGTGCCAGCAGTTTCCCCGGGGAAGAGACCCAGTACTTC | CASSFPGEETQYF
TRBJ1-1 | few | TRBD1 | TRBV6-6 | TGTGCCAGCAGTGGGGACAGGTCTTTGAACACTGAAGCTTTCTTT | CASSGDRSLNTEAFF
TRBJ1-1 | few | NA | TRBV6-5 | TGTGCCAGCAGCCCCGCGGACAATAGGGCTGAAGCTTTCTTT | CASSPADNRAEAFF
TRBJ2-3 | NA | NA | TRBV6-2/TRBV6-3 | TGTGCCAGCAGTTACCGAGGGGACTTCACAGATACGCAGTATTTT | CASSYRGDFTDTQYF
TRBJ1-1 | many | TRBD1 | TRBV7-8 | TGTGCCAGCAGCCCAGGGGGTATCGGCGCTGAAGCTTTCTTT | CASSPGGIGAEAFF
TRBJ1-2 | NA | NA | TRBV29-1 | TGCAGCGTTGCCGGGATCTATGGCTACACCTTC | CSVAGIYGYTF
TRBJ2-1 | many | NA | TRBV18 | TGTGCCAGCTCACCACAAGGAGGGAATGTAGGTAATGAGCAGTTCTTC | CASSPQGGNVGNEQFF
TRBJ2-2 | NA | NA | TRBV6-4 | TGTGCCAGCAGTGGCGAGATCGGGGAGCTGTTTTTT | CASSGEIGELFF
TRBJ2-1 | NA | TRBD2 | TRBV19 | TGTGCCAGTAGTTCACAGGGGACTAGCGGATACAATGAGCAGTTCTTC | CASSSQGTSGYNEQFF
TRBJ1-4 | NA | NA | TRBV6-5 | TGTGCCAGCAGTTACTCCCAAGTCACTAATGAAAAACTGTTTTTT | CASSYSQVTNEKLFF
TRBJ1-3 | NA | NA | TRBV10-3 | TGTGCCACCGGGACGTCTGGAAACACCATATATTTT | CATGTSGNTIYF
TRBJ1-2 | few | TRBD1 | TRBV4-1 | TGCGCCAGCAGCCAACCCTACGACAGGGGCAATGGCTACACCTTC | CASSQPYDRGNGYTF
TRBJ1-6 | NA | TRBD1 | TRBV11-2 | TGTGCCAGCAGCTCCGGACAGGGGAGCTCACCCCTCCACTTT | CASSSGQGSSPLHF
TRBJ2-1 | few | NA | TRBV24-1 | TGTGCCACCAACTCTAGGCTCGATGAGCAGTTCTTC | CATNSRLDEQFF
TRBJ2-7 | few | TRBD1 | TRBV14 | TGTGCCAGCAGACTGACAGGGTCCTCCTACGAGCAGTACTTC | CASRLTGSSYEQYF
TRBJ2-3 | few | TRBD1 | TRBV20-1 | TGCAGTGCTGGCCGGGACAGGGGTGCAGATACGCAGTATTTT | CSAGRDRGADTQYF
TRBJ2-3 | many | NA | TRBV7-2 | TGTGCCAGCAGCTTCGCTAGCTATGGCACAGATACGCAGTATTTT | CASSFASYGTDTQYF
TRBJ2-1 | few | NA | TRBV5-1 | TGCGCCAGCAGCTTGTCCGGGACATCTGAGCAGTTCTTC | CASSLSGTSEQFF
TRBJ2-1 | NA | NA | TRBV10-3 | TGTGCCATTAAAAGTGCCGGACCTTCCTACAATGAGCAGTTCTTC | CAIKSAGPSYNEQFF
TRBJ2-2 | NA | NA | TRBV6-5 | TGTGCCAGCAGTTACAAGAGGACCGGGGAGCTGTTTTTT | CASSYKRTGELFF
TRBJ2-7 | NA | TRBD2 | TRBV28 | TGTGCCAGCAGTAGAGCGGGACTGATTTCCTACGAGCAGTACTTC | CASSRAGLISYEQYF
TRBJ2-1 | few | NA | TRBV3-1 | TGTGCCAGCAGCCAGAGGAAAGGGGGACGCTCCTACAATGAGCAGTTCTTC | CASSQRKGGRSYNEQFF
TRBJ2-1 | few | NA | TRBV3-1 | TGTGCCAGCAGCCAGTGGGGTTCGGGCAGATTCAGTGAGCAGTTCTTC | CASSQWGSGRFSEQFF
TRBJ1-1 | many | NA | TRBV11-2 | TGTGCCAGCAGCCTCCGGGACCGGGGTACTGAAGCTTTCTTT | CASSLRDRGTEAFF
TRBJ1-6 | NA | TRBD1 | TRBV18 | TGTGCCAGCTCCCTCTCCGGGACAGGGGCCTATAATTCACCCCTCCACTTT | CASSLSGTGAYNSPLHF
TRBJ2-7 | few | NA | TRBV7-9 | TGTGCCAGCAGCCACGAGTCGGGGGAGCAGTACTTC | CASSHESGEQYF
TRBJ1-1 | NA | NA | TRBV12-3/TRBV12-4 | TGTGCCAGCAGTTTATTACACCCGGGGACTGAAGCTTTCTTT | CASSLLHPGTEAFF
TRBJ2-1 | few | TRBD2 | TRBV11-2 | TGTGCCAGCAGCTCCCTAGCGGGGACCTACAATGAGCAGTTCTTC | CASSSLAGTYNEQFF
TRBJ2-2 | few | TRBD1 | TRBV11-3 | TGTGCCAGCAGCTTATCCGGGACAGGGAACACCGGGGAGCTGTTTTTT | CASSLSGTGNTGELFF
TRBJ1-2 | few | NA | TRBV5-4 | TGTGCCAGCAGCTTGGCTGCCCTCAGACCCTATGGCTACACCTTC | CASSLAALRPYGYTF
TRBJ2-3 | NA | NA | TRBV19 | TGTGCCAGTAGTATACCTAGCACAGATACGCAGTATTTT | CASSIPSTDTQYF
TRBJ2-1 | few | NA | TRBV19 | TGTGCCAGTAGTATAAACTGGATCTCCTACAATGAGCAGTTCTTC | CASSINWISYNEQFF
TRBJ2-1 | NA | TRBD2 | TRBV2 | TGTGCCAGCAGTGAAGGGTCCGGGGGGGGCCGTGAGCAGTTCTTC | CASSEGSGGGREQFF
TRBJ2-1 | NA | TRBD2 | TRBV6-1 | TGTGCCAGCAGTGCGCTTTCTAGCGGGGGGAGCAATGAGCAGTTCTTC | CASSALSSGGSNEQFF
TRBJ1-2 | NA | TRBD1 | TRBV2 | TGTGCCAGCAGTGGGGGACAGGGCTATGGCTACACCTTC | CASSGGQGYGYTF
TRBJ2-5 | few | NA | TRBV18 | TGTGCCAGCTCAAAGGGGCTGGAGACCCAGTACTTC | CASSKGLETQYF
TRBJ1-5 | NA | TRBD1 | TRBV20-1 | TGCAGTGCTAGGACCAGGGGGCGGAGCAATCAGCCCCAGCATTTT | CSARTRGRSNQPQHF
TRBJ1-6 | NA | NA | TRBV18 | TGTGCCAGCTCACCCGGGACCGTCGGTAATTCACCCCTCCACTTT | CASSPGTVGNSPLHF
TRBJ1-1 | NA | NA | TRBV9 | TGTGCCAGCAGCGTAGGGCGACCGGGACGCCAAACTGAAGCTTTCTTT | CASSVGRPGRQTEAFF
TRBJ1-2 | NA | TRBD1 | TRBV4-2 | TGTGTCAGCAGCTCCCGACAGGGGGAAATTAACTATGGCTACACCTTC | CVSSSRQGEINYGYTF
TRBJ2-4 | few | NA | TRBV5-1 | TGCGCCAGCAGCTTAACGGTATTAGCCAAAAACATTCAGTACTTC | CASSLTVLAKNIQYF
TRBJ2-3 | NA | NA | TRBV11-1 | TGTGCCAGCAGCAGCCTAGCGAACACAGATACGCAGTATTTT | CASSSLANTDTQYF
TRBJ1-4 | few | NA | TRBV7-3 | TGTGCCAGCAGCGCACAGGGTGGAGTCGGAAAACTGTTTTTT | CASSAQGGVGKLFF
TRBJ2-1 | NA | NA | TRBV11-2 | TGTGCCAGCAGCTTAGATTTAGCGTACAATGAGCAGTTCTTC | CASSLDLAYNEQFF
TRBJ1-6 | many | NA | TRBV6-6 | TGTGCCAGCAGTTACTCGGCGGCCTCCTATAATTCACCCCTCCACTTT | CASSYSAASYNSPLHF
TRBJ1-1 | few | TRBD1 | TRBV7-9 | TGTGCCAGCAGCTTAGCACAGGGGGACACTGAAGCTTTCTTT | CASSLAQGDTEAFF
TRBJ2-5 | many | NA | TRBV3-1 | TGTGCCAGCAGCCAAGAACGTGGAGGGGTGGAGACCCAGTACTTC | CASSQERGGVETQYF
TRBJ1-1 | NA | NA | TRBV27 | TGTGCCAGCAGTCTGACAGTCCTGAACACTGAAGCTTTCTTT | CASSLTVLNTEAFF
TRBJ2-5 | NA | TRBD1 | TRBV6-5 | TGTGCCAGCAGTTACTTGACAGGGGATGATGAGACCCAGTACTTC | CASSYLTGDDETQYF
TRBJ2-6 | NA | NA | TRBV7-2 | TGTGCCAGCAGCCCCGCGGGAACCTCCAACGTCCTGACTTTC | CASSPAGTSNVLTF
TRBJ1-4 | many | NA | TRBV19 | TGTGCCAGTAGTATCTCCACGACGGCGAATGAAAAACTGTTTTTT | CASSISTTANEKLFF
TRBJ2-5 | few | TRBD2 | TRBV20-1 | TGCAGTGCAGACCTAACCGGGAGGCTTGGGACCCAGTACTTC | CSADLTGRLGTQYF
TRBJ2-1 | NA | TRBD2 | TRBV19 | TGTGCCAGAAGTGGCAGACTAGCGGGGGGCCATGAGCAGTTCTTC | CARSGRLAGGHEQFF
TRBJ1-1 | NA | NA | TRBV18 | TGTGCCAGCTCGCGACGAGGGGAGGGGGTCACTGAAGCTTTCTTT | CASSRRGEGVTEAFF
TRBJ2-3 | many | NA | TRBV11-2 | TGTGCCAGCAGCTCCCGACGGGACCGCACAGATACGCAGTATTTT | CASSSRRDRTDTQYF
TRBJ2-7 | NA | NA | TRBV27 | TGTACCAGCAGTTTATCCGGCCGGGGGCGGCCATCCTACGAGCAGTACTTC | CTSSLSGRGRPSYEQYF
TRBJ1-1 | few | NA | TRBV29-1 | TGCAGCGTAGAAGGGGTGGGAGGAACTGAAGCTTTCTTT | CSVEGVGGTEAFF
TRBJ2-1 | NA | TRBD2 | TRBV9 | TGTGCCAGCAGCGTATCTAGCGGGTCGTACAATGAGCAGTTCTTC | CASSVSSGSYNEQFF
TRBJ1-2 | few | TRBD1 | TRBV12-3/TRBV12-4 | TGTGCCAGCAGTTTAAGGTGGACAGGGGATGGCTACACCTTC | CASSLRWTGDGYTF